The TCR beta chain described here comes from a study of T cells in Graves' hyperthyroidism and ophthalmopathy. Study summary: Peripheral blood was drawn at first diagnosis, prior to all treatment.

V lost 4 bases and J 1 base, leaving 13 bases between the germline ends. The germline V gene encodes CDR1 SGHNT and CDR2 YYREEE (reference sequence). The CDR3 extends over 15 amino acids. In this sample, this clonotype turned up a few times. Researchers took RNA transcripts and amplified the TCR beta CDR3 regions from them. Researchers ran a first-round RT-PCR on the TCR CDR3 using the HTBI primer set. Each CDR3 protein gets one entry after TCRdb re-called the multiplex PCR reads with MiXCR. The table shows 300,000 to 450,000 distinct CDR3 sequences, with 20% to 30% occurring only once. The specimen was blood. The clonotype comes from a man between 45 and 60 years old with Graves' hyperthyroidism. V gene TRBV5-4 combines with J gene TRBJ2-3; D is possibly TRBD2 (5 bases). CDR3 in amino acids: CASSLITEGTDTQYF. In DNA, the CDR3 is TGTGCCAGCAGCCTAATAACGGAGGGCACAGATACGCAGTATTTT.